The clone carrying this TCR beta chain showed up many times. This record belongs to a study of T cell repertoires in cytomegalovirus infection. TCRdb analysed the reads with MiXCR anew, one entry per CDR3 protein. Altogether over 150,000 distinct CDR3 sequences are present, roughly a sixth being singletons, with the ten largest covering around 25%. Germline loops: CDR1 MDHEN, CDR2 SYDVKM. V shed 5 bases and J shed 8 bases, with 15 bases lying between them. The CDR3 length is 13 residues. The V call is TRBV28, the J call TRBJ1-1; the D is unclear. The sequencing input was CD8+ T cells from PBMCs. This TCR came from a human donor in good health (CMV status not recorded). Some clones in this sample may be carry-over from other donors' samples. CDR3 amino acids: CASSSNGRREAFF. CDR3 nucleotides: TGTGCCAGCAGTAGCAACGGCCGACGAGAAGCTTTCTTT.